This TCR beta chain was recovered during a study of blood T cell repertoires in COVID-19. Study information: The cDNA or gDNA used as material had been derived from T cells, B-cell-depleted T cells, or PBMCs.

Some clones are missing from TCRdb's copy, which holds only in-frame ones; the method was immunoSEQ multiplex PCR. The table includes over 300,000 clones, around 85% detected once. The study recruited people aged about 18 to 89 years across approximately 24 US areas. Donors were grouped by their self-reported clinical history. This clone was seen only a few times. This clonotype originated in a man aged 25-45 years who had recovered from COVID-19. The sample was PBMCs or T cells enriched from blood (not recorded which).

The CDR3 loop reads CASSVAVNSYNEQFF. For the CDR3, the DNA is TGTGCCAGCAGCGTAGCTGTAAACTCCTACAATGAGCAGTTCTTC. The rearrangement links TRBV9 to TRBJ2-1; D is uncertain. From germline, CDR1 is SGDLS and CDR2 YYNGEE. The CDR3 has 15 amino acids. Trimming took off 0 bases at V and 0 bases at J, with 7 bases between the two ends.